The 6 T cell receptor beta chains reported below all come from one sample, sequenced in a study of CD8+ T cells in alopecia areata. The sequencing template was cDNA reverse transcribed from extracted RNA. Assay: immunoSEQ multiplex PCR; the TCRdb copy retains only in-frame clones and omits some. This table has approximately 61,000 clones, about 96% appearing once. The sample consisted of CD8+ T cells sorted from blood, taken at week 0. The receptor set was obtained from a human donor with alopecia areata.

V gene TRBV7-9 combines with J gene TRBJ2-3; TRBD2 agrees at 8 bases. The germline V gene has CDR1 SEHNR and CDR2 FQNEAQ (reference sequence). V was pared by 4 bases and J by 4 bases, with 13 bases of the junction left unmatched. The CDR3 consists of 17 residues. CDR3 amino acids: CASSSEVAAGGPDTQYF. The CDR3, as DNA: TGTGCCAGCAGCTCAGAGGTGGCCGCGGGGGGTCCAGATACGCAGTATTTT.

J is TRBJ2-1 and V is TRBV11-1; the D gene is possibly TRBD2 (6 bases). Germline V lookup: CDR1 SGHAT, CDR2 FQDESV (reference sequence). Deletions cut 2 bases from V and 2 bases from J, with 16 bases between. The CDR3 sequence is 17 residues long. The CDR3 nucleotides read TGTGCCAGCAGCTTACCGCCTGGGCGGGGAACCTACAATGAGCAGTTCTTC. This encodes CASSLPPGRGTYNEQFF. The complete variable domain, with remaining parts taken from reference TRBV11-1 and TRBJ2-1, reads EAEVAQSPRYKITEKSQAVAFWCDPISGHATLYWYRQILGQGPELLVQFQDESVVDDSQLPKDRFSAERLKGVDSTLKIQPAELGDSAMYLCASSLPPGRGTYNEQFFGPGTRLTVL.

The chain carries TRBV5-4 and TRBJ1-2, with no clear D. The CDR3 loop spans 13 amino acids. The germline V and J ends were trimmed by 0 bases and 4 bases, with 7 bases remaining between them. The germline gives CDR1 SGHNT, CDR2 YYREEE (reference sequence). This CDR3 is CASSLGSAYGYTF. The DNA of the CDR3 is TGTGCCAGCAGCTTGGGCAGTGCCTATGGCTACACCTTC.

The chain uses TRBV7-9 and TRBJ2-2; D gene uncertain. This CDR3 has 12 amino acids. The V and J ends lost 4 bases and 3 bases respectively, with 3 bases between them. The V gene's germline CDR1 is SEHNR and CDR2 FQNEAQ (reference sequence). This chain's CDR3 is CASSSHTGELFF. DNA for the CDR3: TGTGCCAGCAGCTCCCACACCGGGGAGCTGTTTTTT.

The table lists this clone with a count of one. The V call is TRBV19, the J call TRBJ2-1; no definite D call. CDR1 is LNHDA and CDR2 is SQIVND in the germline V gene (reference sequence). The CDR3 runs to 13 residues. Trimming removed 3 bases from V and 4 bases from J, with 7 bases in between. CDR3 coding DNA: TGTGCCAGTAGTATGGTGCAGTACAATGAGCAGTTCTTC. Its translation is CASSMVQYNEQFF. Filled out from reference TRBV19 and TRBJ2-1, the complete variable domain reads DGGITQSPKYLFRKEGQNVTLSCEQNLNHDAMYWYRQDPGQGLRLIYYSQIVNDFQKGDIAEGYSVSREKKESFPLTVTSAQKNPTAFYLCASSMVQYNEQFFGPGTRLTVL.

The chain combines TRBV19 with TRBJ1-5; no definite D call. Trimming stripped 3 bases from V and 0 bases from J, with 9 bases between. Germline V gene data show CDR1 as LNHDA and CDR2 as SQIVND (reference sequence). The CDR3 contains 15 residues. CDR3 bases: TGTGCCAGTAGTATGACATTTTATAGCAATCAGCCCCAGCATTTT. Translated, it gives CASSMTFYSNQPQHF.